The 13 T cell receptor beta chains listed next were all sequenced from one sample in a study of beta chain features in type 1 diabetes. Findings and limits, study-wide: Among all four CD4+ subsets, Type 1 diabetes patients had TCRB CDR3s that were moderately but significantly shorter.

Antigens for these TCRs are unknown. Expressed TCRB transcripts were sequenced because the isolated RNA had all been reverse transcribed beforehand. Data came from immunoSEQ multiplex PCR; TCRdb stores just in-frame clones and leaves some out. This table holds some 48,000 clones, approximately 40% found once. Sequenced input: stem cell memory CD4+ T cells from blood. These TCRs come from a man aged 25 to 40 with type 1 diabetes.

In its sample, this clone was seen a few times. The chain joins TRBV7-2 to TRBJ2-7; 7 positions agree with TRBD2. Germline V lookup: CDR1 SGHTA, CDR2 FQGNSA. The CDR3 loop spans 13 amino acids. Trimming removed 0 bases from V and 12 bases from J; junction bases left unmatched: 8. In DNA, the CDR3 is TGTGCCAGCAGCTTAGCAGGGACTATCTCGCGGTACTTC. Translating gives CASSLAGTISRYF.

V gene TRBV2 combines with J gene TRBJ2-7; unclear D gene. CDR1 and CDR2 from the germline V gene are SNHLY and FYNNEI. The CDR3 is 13 residues long. Deletions cut 7 bases from V and 3 bases from J, with 13 bases between. CDR3 in amino acids: CASTYSEIYEQYF. The DNA of the CDR3 is TGTGCCAGCACCTACTCGGAGATCTACGAGCAGTACTTC.

This clone has just a few counts. This chain uses TRBV28 with TRBJ2-7; no definite D call. This CDR3 has 13 residues. Trimming shortened V by 7 bases and J by 6 bases, and 16 bases separated the two germline ends. Germline loops: CDR1 MDHEN, CDR2 SYDVKM. CDR3 DNA: TGTGCCAGCAACCGCGCCGGGTTAAGCGAGCAGTACTTC. Residues: CASNRAGLSEQYF.

The chain is built from TRBV18 and TRBJ1-5, with TRBD1 matching 8 bases. J was trimmed by 5 bases and V by 3 bases; bases with no gene match: 3. Germline lookup yields CDR1 KGHSH and CDR2 LQKENI. The CDR3 runs 14 residues. The chain's CDR3 is CASSPTGGDQPQHF. For the CDR3, the DNA is TGTGCCAGCTCACCTACAGGGGGAGATCAGCCCCAGCATTTT.

A few counts support this clone. The rearrangement uses TRBV5-4 and TRBJ2-1; a possible D gene is TRBD2 (6 bases). V shed 0 bases and J shed 8 bases, with 12 bases lying between them. There are 14 residues in the CDR3. The germline gives CDR1 SGHNT, CDR2 YYREEE (reference sequence). The CDR3 nucleotides are TGTGCCAGCAGCTTGGCGTTCGGGAGCTATGAGCAGTTCTTC. Translated: CASSLAFGSYEQFF.

The chain combines TRBV25-1 with TRBJ1-1; maybe TRBD1 (6 bases). V lost 6 bases and J lost 5, with 13 bases in between. The CDR3 has 13 residues. Germline V gene sequence: CDR1 MGHDK, CDR2 SYGVNS. DNA of the CDR3: TGTGCCAGCAGGTTACAGGGAAGAACTGAAGCTTTCTTT. It specifies CASRLQGRTEAFF.

The rearrangement joins TRBV20-1 to TRBJ2-1; D might be TRBD2 (6 bases). The CDR3 covers 11 residues. V was trimmed by 7 bases and J by 6 bases, leaving 10 bases between them. Germline assignment: CDR1 DFQATT and CDR2 SNEGSKA (reference sequence). CDR3 in amino acids: CSGWRGNEQFF. CDR3 DNA sequence: TGCAGTGGCTGGAGGGGCAATGAGCAGTTCTTC.

This rearrangement joins TRBV19 to TRBJ2-7, with 7 bases fitting TRBD2. J gave up 2 bases and V 5 bases, and 3 bases lay outside the gene matches. From germline, CDR1 is LNHDA and CDR2 SQIVND (reference sequence). This CDR3 spans 13 amino acids. The CDR3 sequence is CASSPSGTYEQYF. In DNA, the CDR3 is TGTGCCAGTAGTCCTAGCGGAACCTACGAGCAGTACTTC.

The chain carries TRBV6-5 and TRBJ2-1, with D possibly matching TRBD1 (5 bases). Germline V gene lookup returns CDR1 MNHEY and CDR2 SVGAGI. V lost 6 bases to trimming and J lost 8 bases, with 8 bases between them. The CDR3 extends over 11 amino acids. CDR3 nucleotides: TGTGCCAGCAGCCAGGGCCATGAGCAGTTCTTC. Its translation is CASSQGHEQFF.

This clone came up a few times. The chain joins TRBV5-4 to TRBJ2-3; D is undetermined. Trimming pared 0 bases from V and 0 bases from J, leaving 5 bases between. Germline CDR1 reads SGHNT; CDR2 reads YYREEE (reference sequence). CDR3 length equals 14 residues. The CDR3 nucleotides read TGTGCCAGCAGCTTGGACCAGAGCACAGATACGCAGTATTTT. It translates to CASSLDQSTDTQYF.

This clone was found a few times. The chain carries TRBV28 and TRBJ2-5; D gene ambiguous. The V and J ends lost 8 bases and 4 bases respectively, with 8 bases between them. From germline, CDR1 is MDHEN and CDR2 SYDVKM. The CDR3 is 11 amino acids. The CDR3 DNA sequence: TGTGCCAGCGTTGGCGGAGAGACCCAGTACTTC. Its translation is CASVGGETQYF.

The chain recombines TRBV10-3 with TRBJ2-7; a weak D match, TRBD2 (7 bases). CDR3 length equals 13 residues. Germline V gene data show CDR1 as ENHRY and CDR2 as SYGVKD. Trimming removed 1 base at V and 7 bases at J, with 11 bases between. The CDR3 region has the DNA TGTGCCATCAGTGAGTGGGGGGGGGCGGAGCAGTACTTC. It encodes CAISEWGGAEQYF.

CDR3 loop: CASSLASGTMTEAFF. CDR3 nucleotides: TGTGCCAGCAGCTTGGCCTCAGGGACTATGACTGAAGCTTTCTTT. The chain carries TRBV5-4 and TRBJ1-1; maybe TRBD1 (5 bases). The germline V and J ends were trimmed by 0 bases and 5 bases, with 14 bases remaining between them. The CDR3 has 15 residues. Germline CDR1 and CDR2: SGHNT and YYREEE (reference sequence).